These 18 T cell receptor beta chains were all obtained from the same sample, sequenced in a study of T cells after somatic rescue of genetic block. The method was immunoSEQ multiplex PCR; TCRdb's version includes in-frame clones alone and lacks a portion of them. This sample has about 120,000 clones, with about 89% found just once. Sequencing was carried out using peripheral blood mononuclear cells (PBMCs). The receptors derive from a woman aged 18 to 35.

CDR3 sequence reads: CASSPRFRYQETQYF. DNA for the CDR3: TGTGCCAGCAGCCCTAGGTTCCGGTACCAAGAGACCCAGTACTTC. V gene TRBV7-8 combines with J gene TRBJ2-5; no definite D call. V was shortened by 5 bases and J by 0 bases, with 13 bases between the two germline ends. Germline CDR1 is SGHVS and CDR2 is FQNEAQ. The CDR3 is 15 amino acids.

The chain links TRBV4-3 to TRBJ2-7; 8 positions match TRBD1. Germline CDR1 is LGHNA and CDR2 is YSLEER. CDR3 length equals 16 residues. Trimming cost V 4 bases and J 1 base; bases outside gene matches: 9. The CDR3 sequence: CASSPSVGQGSYEQYF. Here the CDR3 DNA reads TGCGCCAGCAGCCCATCCGTAGGACAGGGATCCTACGAGCAGTACTTC.

The chain couples TRBV4-1 to TRBJ1-3; perhaps TRBD1 as D (5 bases). Per germline, CDR1 MGHRA and CDR2 YSYEKL. V lost 4 bases to trimming and J lost 0 bases, with 10 bases between them. The CDR3 runs 15 residues. DNA of the CDR3: TGCGCCAGCAGCCCGAGACAGTTCTCTGGAAACACCATATATTTT. Translated: CASSPRQFSGNTIYF.

This chain uses TRBV6-6 with TRBJ2-7; D not resolved. The germline CDR1 and CDR2 sequences are MNHNY and SVGAGI (reference sequence). V lost 6 bases and J 3 bases, leaving 12 bases between the germline ends. CDR3 size: 13 residues. Written as DNA, the CDR3 is TGTGCCAGCAGCCCCCGGCGAGGCTACGAGCAGTACTTC. This codes for CASSPRRGYEQYF.

The chain recombines TRBV7-3 with TRBJ2-7, with TRBD1 identical over 7 bases. V lost 5 bases, J lost 4 bases, and 11 bases stayed unmatched. Looked up from germline, CDR1 is SGHTA and CDR2 is FQGTGA. The CDR3 spans 15 residues. The CDR3 region is CASSPNRGPVYEQYF. In DNA form, the CDR3 reads TGTGCCAGCAGCCCCAACAGGGGTCCGGTGTACGAGCAGTACTTC.

This clone appeared once. CDR3 DNA sequence: TGTGCCAGCAGCTTTGAGGGTGGGTATATTTACAATGAGCAGTTCTTC. Its translation is CASSFEGGYIYNEQFF. The chain uses TRBV7-9 and TRBJ2-1, with TRBD2 as a possible D gene (5 bases). Germline-derived CDR1 and CDR2 are SEHNR and FQNEAQ (reference sequence). The CDR3 spans 16 residues. The germline V and J ends were trimmed by 3 bases and 4 bases, with 16 bases remaining between them.

The rearrangement joins TRBV7-2 to TRBJ2-5; TRBD2 might be the D (6 bases). Trimming removed 0 bases from V and 4 bases from J, with 12 bases in between. Germline V gene lookup returns CDR1 SGHTA and CDR2 FQGNSA. The CDR3 runs to 15 residues. The CDR3 DNA follows: TGTGCCAGCAGCTTAGCGGCGGGGCCGGGAGAGACCCAGTACTTC. Translation: CASSLAAGPGETQYF.

In this sample, this clone turned up once. This rearrangement joins TRBV7-2 to TRBJ2-7; D gene ambiguous. The CDR3 totals 14 residues. The germline gives CDR1 SGHTA, CDR2 FQGNSA. Between the trimmed V and J ends, which lost 6 bases and 2 bases, there was a span of 14 bases. The CDR3 region has the DNA TGTGCCAGCAGTAGCCCCCCGAGGCCCTACGAGCAGTACTTC. Protein: CASSSPPRPYEQYF. Based on the CDR3 plus reference TRBV7-2 and TRBJ2-7, the full variable domain is GAGVSQSPSNKVTEKGKDVELRCDPISGHTALYWYRQSLGQGLEFLIYFQGNSAPDKSGLPSDRFSAERTGGSVSTLTIQRTQQEDSAVYLCASSSPPRPYEQYFGPGTRLTVT.

This clone was observed once. The chain recombines TRBV7-2 with TRBJ1-5, with TRBD1 matching 8 bases. Unmatched junction bases numbered 18, after V lost 6 bases and J lost 11 bases. The germline CDR1 and CDR2 sequences are SGHTA and FQGNSA. This CDR3 region has 16 residues. For the CDR3, the DNA is TGTGCCAGCAGTTTGGCAGGGGGCGAGGGGTATCGTTCCCAGCATTTT. This translates into CASSLAGGEGYRSQHF.

The chain recombines TRBV11-1 with TRBJ2-1; D uncertain. This CDR3 spans 16 amino acids. The germline CDR1 and CDR2 sequences are SGHAT and FQDESV (reference sequence). V lost 3 bases to trimming and J lost 0 bases, with 12 bases between them. CDR3: CASSLFLTSSYNEQFF. The CDR3 nucleotides read TGTGCCAGCAGCTTGTTTTTAACGAGCTCCTACAATGAGCAGTTCTTC.

This chain connects TRBV28 to TRBJ1-2; TRBD1 matches at 7 bases. In germline, CDR1 is MDHEN, CDR2 SYDVKM. V dropped 5 bases and J dropped 7; count of bases not matched to a gene: 4. The CDR3 is 12 residues long. CDR3 amino acids: CASSEGGGGYTF. CDR3 nucleotides: TGTGCCAGCAGTGAAGGGGGCGGTGGCTACACCTTC.

The chain recombines TRBV27 with TRBJ2-3; TRBD1 matches 9 bases. Germline assignment: CDR1 MNHEY and CDR2 SMNVEV (reference sequence). The CDR3 spans 14 residues. J was trimmed by 1 base and V by 5 bases; bases with no gene match: 1. The CDR3 region is CASSRDRGTDTQYF. CDR3 coding DNA: TGTGCCAGCAGTCGGGACAGGGGCACAGATACGCAGTATTTT.

The CDR3 coding sequence is TGTGCCAGTAGTATCGGGGTCTCCTACAATGAGCAGTTCTTC. As protein: CASSIGVSYNEQFF. The chain recombines TRBV19 with TRBJ2-1; D perhaps matches TRBD2 (5 bases). The CDR3 contains 14 residues. With 3 bases removed from V and 0 bases from J, the gap between germline ends came to 6 bases. The germline V gene has CDR1 LNHDA and CDR2 SQIVND (reference sequence).

This chain links TRBV9 with TRBJ2-2, with D perhaps TRBD2 (5 bases). The CDR3 runs 14 residues. Between the trimmed V and J ends, which lost 5 bases and 10 bases, there was a span of 18 bases. The germline gives CDR1 SGDLS, CDR2 YYNGEE. CDR3 residues: CASSQTSGNEELFF. CDR3 coding DNA: TGTGCCAGCAGTCAAACATCGGGGAACGAGGAGCTGTTTTTT.

This clone was counted once. The rearrangement links TRBV5-6 to TRBJ1-1; D unresolved. V was clipped by 4 bases and J by 7 bases, with 23 bases between them. The CDR3 is 16 residues long. CDR1 is SGHDT, CDR2 YYEEEE, per germline. Here the CDR3 DNA reads TGTGCCAGCAGCATTAAGGGCAGCCCTCTTTTGGGTGAAGCTTTCTTT. Residues: CASSIKGSPLLGEAFF.

The genes are TRBV7-9 and TRBJ2-5; 9 bases agree with TRBD1. The germline V gene has CDR1 SEHNR and CDR2 FQNEAQ (reference sequence). The CDR3 is 15 residues long. Germline trimming cut 1 base from V and 5 bases from J; bases unmatched to any gene: 5. This chain's CDR3 is CASSLDGTGIETQYF. CDR3 nucleotides: TGTGCCAGCAGCTTAGATGGGACAGGGATTGAGACCCAGTACTTC. The entire variable domain, with the rest obtained from reference TRBV7-9 and TRBJ2-5, is as follows: DTGVSQNPRHKITKRGQNVTFRCDPISEHNRLYWYRQTLGQGPEFLTYFQNEAQLEKSRLLSDRFSAERPKGSFSTLEIQRTEQGDSAMYLCASSLDGTGIETQYFGPGTRLLVL.

This chain links TRBV4-1 with TRBJ2-7; D gene ambiguous. Germline V lookup: CDR1 MGHRA, CDR2 YSYEKL. Trimming pared 2 bases from V and 5 bases from J, leaving 10 bases between. The CDR3 sequence is 13 residues long. This CDR3 reads CASSQRVFDEQYF. The CDR3 DNA reads as TGCGCCAGCAGCCAAAGGGTTTTCGACGAGCAGTACTTC.

The V and J genes are TRBV6-1 and TRBJ1-5, with a tentative D call TRBD1 (5 bases). This CDR3 comprises 16 residues. The V gene's germline CDR1 is MNHNS and CDR2 SASEGT. V shed 4 bases and J shed 0 bases, with 13 bases lying between them. This chain's CDR3 is CASSVGRELSNQPQHF. CDR3 nucleotide sequence: TGTGCCAGCAGTGTGGGACGGGAACTTAGCAATCAGCCCCAGCATTTT.